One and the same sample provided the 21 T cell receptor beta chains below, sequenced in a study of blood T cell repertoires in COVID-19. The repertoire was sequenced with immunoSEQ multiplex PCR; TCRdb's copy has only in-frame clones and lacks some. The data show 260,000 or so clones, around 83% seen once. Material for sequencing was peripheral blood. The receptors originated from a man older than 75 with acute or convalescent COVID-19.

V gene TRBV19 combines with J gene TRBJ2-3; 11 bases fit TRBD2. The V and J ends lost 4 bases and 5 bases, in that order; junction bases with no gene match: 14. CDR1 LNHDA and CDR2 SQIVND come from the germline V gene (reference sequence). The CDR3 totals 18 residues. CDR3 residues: CASSTHLTTSGEIDTQYF. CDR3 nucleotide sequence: TGTGCCAGTAGTACCCACCTCACGACTAGCGGGGAGATAGATACGCAGTATTTT.

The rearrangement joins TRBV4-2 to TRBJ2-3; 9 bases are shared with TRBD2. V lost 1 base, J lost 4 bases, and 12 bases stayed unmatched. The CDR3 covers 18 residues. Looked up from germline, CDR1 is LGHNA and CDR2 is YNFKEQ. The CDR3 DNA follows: TGTGCCAGCAGCCAAGTTGGGGTTGGCGGGGGGGCCTCAGATACGCAGTATTTT. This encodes CASSQVGVGGGASDTQYF.

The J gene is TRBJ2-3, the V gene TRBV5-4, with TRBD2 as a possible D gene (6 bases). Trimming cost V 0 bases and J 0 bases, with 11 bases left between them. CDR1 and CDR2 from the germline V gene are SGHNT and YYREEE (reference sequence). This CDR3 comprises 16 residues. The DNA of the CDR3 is TGTGCCAGCAGCTTGGCCGGCCGGGGGAGCACAGATACGCAGTATTTT. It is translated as CASSLAGRGSTDTQYF.

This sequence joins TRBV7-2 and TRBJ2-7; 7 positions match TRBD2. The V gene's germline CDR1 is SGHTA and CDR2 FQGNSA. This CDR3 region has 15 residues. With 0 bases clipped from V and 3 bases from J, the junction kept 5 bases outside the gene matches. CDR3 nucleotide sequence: TGTGCCAGCAGCTTAGCGGGCGGGGGTTACTACGAGCAGTACTTC. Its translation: CASSLAGGGYYEQYF.

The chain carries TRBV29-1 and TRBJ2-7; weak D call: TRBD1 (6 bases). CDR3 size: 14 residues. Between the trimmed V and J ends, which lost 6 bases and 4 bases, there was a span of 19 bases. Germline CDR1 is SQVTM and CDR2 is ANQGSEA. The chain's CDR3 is CSVARWTATYEQYF. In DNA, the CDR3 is TGCAGCGTGGCCCGGTGGACAGCGACATACGAGCAGTACTTC.

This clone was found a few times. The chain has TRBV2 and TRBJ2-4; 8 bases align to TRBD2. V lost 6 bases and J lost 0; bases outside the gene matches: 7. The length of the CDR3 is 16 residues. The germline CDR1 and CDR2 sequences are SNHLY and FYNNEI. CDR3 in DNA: TGTGCCAGCAGGGTTAGCGGGACTTTAGCCAAAAACATTCAGTACTTC. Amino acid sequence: CASRVSGTLAKNIQYF.

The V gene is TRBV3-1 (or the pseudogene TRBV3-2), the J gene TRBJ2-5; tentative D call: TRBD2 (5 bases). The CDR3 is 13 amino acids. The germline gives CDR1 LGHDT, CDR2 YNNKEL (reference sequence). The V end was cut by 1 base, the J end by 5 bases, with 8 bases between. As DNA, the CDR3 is TGTGCCAGCAGCCAAGCGGGAAAGGAGACCCAGTACTTC. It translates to CASSQAGKETQYF.

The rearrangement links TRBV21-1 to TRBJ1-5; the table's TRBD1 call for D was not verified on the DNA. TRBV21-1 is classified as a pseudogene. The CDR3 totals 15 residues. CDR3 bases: TGTGCCAGCAGCAAGATCGGACAAAGCAATCAGCCCCAGCATTTT. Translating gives CASSKIGQSNQPQHF.

The CDR3 DNA follows: TGTGCCAGCAGCCGGACAGGGGCCTACAATGAGCAGTTCTTC. Translated: CASSRTGAYNEQFF. The rearrangement links TRBV5-4 to TRBJ2-1; 9 nucleotides line up with TRBD1. Trimming removed 4 bases from V and 2 bases from J; junction bases left unmatched: 1. Germline CDR1 SGHNT, CDR2 YYREEE (reference sequence). The CDR3 runs to 14 residues.

For the CDR3, the DNA is TGCGCCAGCAGCCCCGGGACTAGCATGGAGACCCAGTACTTC. As protein: CASSPGTSMETQYF. The gene calls are TRBV5-1 and TRBJ2-5; 9 nucleotides match TRBD2. This CDR3 has 14 amino acids. With 4 bases clipped from V and 5 bases from J, the junction kept 6 bases outside the gene matches. CDR1 and CDR2 (germline): SGHRS, YFSETQ.

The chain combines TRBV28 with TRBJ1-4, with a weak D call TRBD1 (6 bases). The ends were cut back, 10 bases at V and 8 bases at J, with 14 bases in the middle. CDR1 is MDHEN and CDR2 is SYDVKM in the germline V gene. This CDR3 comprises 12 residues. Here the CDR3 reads CATGRQGEKLFF. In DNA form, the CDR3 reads TGTGCCACCGGACGCCAGGGGGAAAAACTGTTTTTT.

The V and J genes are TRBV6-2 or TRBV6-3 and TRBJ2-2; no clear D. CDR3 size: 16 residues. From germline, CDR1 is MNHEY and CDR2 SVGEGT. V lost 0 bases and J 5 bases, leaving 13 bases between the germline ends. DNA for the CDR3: TGTGCCAGCAGTTACTCGCACAGAAGAGATACCGGGGAGCTGTTTTTT. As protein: CASSYSHRRDTGELFF.

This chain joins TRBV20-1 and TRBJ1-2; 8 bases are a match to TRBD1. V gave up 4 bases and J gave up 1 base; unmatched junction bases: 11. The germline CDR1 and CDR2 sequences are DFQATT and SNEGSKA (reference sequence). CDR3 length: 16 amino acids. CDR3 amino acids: CSANDFRGLGNYGYTF. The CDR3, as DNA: TGCAGTGCTAATGATTTCAGGGGGCTAGGTAACTATGGCTACACCTTC.

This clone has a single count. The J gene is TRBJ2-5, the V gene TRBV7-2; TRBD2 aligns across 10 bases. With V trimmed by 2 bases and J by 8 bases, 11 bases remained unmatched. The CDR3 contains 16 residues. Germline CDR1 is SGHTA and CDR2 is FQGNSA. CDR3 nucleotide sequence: TGTGCCAGCAGCTTACGTGCTAGCGGGGGCCCTAGCACCCAGTACTTC. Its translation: CASSLRASGGPSTQYF.

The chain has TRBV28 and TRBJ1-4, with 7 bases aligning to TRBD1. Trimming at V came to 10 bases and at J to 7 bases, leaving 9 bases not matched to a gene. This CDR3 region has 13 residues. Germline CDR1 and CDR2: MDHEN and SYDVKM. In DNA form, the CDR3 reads TGTGCCACCCAAGAAACAGGGGCTGAAAAACTGTTTTTT. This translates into CATQETGAEKLFF. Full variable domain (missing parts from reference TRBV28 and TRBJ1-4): DVKVTQSSRYLVKRTGEKVFLECVQDMDHENMFWYRQDPGLGLRLIYFSYDVKMKEKGDIPEGYSVSREKKERFSLILESASTNQTSMYLCATQETGAEKLFFGSGTQLSVL.

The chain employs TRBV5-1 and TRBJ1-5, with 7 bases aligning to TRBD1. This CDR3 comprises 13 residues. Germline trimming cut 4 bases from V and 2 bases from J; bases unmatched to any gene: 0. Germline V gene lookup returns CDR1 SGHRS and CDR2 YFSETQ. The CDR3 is CASSQGGNQPQHF. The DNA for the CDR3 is TGCGCCAGCAGCCAGGGGGGCAATCAGCCCCAGCATTTT.

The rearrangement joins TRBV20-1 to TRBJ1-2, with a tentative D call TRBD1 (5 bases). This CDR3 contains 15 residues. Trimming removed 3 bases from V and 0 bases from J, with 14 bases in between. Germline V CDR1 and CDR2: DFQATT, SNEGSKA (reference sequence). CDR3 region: CSASVSGKANYGYTF. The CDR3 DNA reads TGCAGTGCTAGTGTCTCAGGGAAAGCTAACTATGGCTACACCTTC.

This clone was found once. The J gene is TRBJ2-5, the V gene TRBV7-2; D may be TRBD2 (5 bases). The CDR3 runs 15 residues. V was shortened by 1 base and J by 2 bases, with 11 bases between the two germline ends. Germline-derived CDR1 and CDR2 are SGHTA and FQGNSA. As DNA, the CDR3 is TGTGCCAGCAGCTTAGGAGGGCGGAATCAAGAGACCCAGTACTTC. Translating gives CASSLGGRNQETQYF.

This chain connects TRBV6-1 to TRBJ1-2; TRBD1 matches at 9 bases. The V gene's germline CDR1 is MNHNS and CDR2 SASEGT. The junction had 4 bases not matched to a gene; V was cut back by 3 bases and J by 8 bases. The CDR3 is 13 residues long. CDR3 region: CASSDSGTGGYTF. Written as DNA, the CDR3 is TGTGCCAGCAGTGATTCCGGGACAGGGGGCTACACCTTC.

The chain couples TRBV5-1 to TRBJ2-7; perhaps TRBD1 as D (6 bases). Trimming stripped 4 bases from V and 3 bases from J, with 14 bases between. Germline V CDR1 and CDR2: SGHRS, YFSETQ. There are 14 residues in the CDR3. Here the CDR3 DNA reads TGCGCCAGCAGCCCGACGGGACACCTCTACGAGCAGTACTTC. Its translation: CASSPTGHLYEQYF.

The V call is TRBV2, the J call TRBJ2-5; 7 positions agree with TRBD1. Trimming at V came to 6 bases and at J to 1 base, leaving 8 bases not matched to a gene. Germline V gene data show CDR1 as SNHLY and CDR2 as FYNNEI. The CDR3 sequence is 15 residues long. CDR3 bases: TGTGCCAGCAGAAGACAGGGTTTATTCCAAGAGACCCAGTACTTC. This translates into CASRRQGLFQETQYF. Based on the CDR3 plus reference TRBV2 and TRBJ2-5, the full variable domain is EPEVTQTPSHQVTQMGQEVILRCVPISNHLYFYWYRQILGQKVEFLVSFYNNEISEKSEIFDDQFSVERPDGSNFTLKIRSTKLEDSAMYFCASRRQGLFQETQYFGPGTRLLVL.